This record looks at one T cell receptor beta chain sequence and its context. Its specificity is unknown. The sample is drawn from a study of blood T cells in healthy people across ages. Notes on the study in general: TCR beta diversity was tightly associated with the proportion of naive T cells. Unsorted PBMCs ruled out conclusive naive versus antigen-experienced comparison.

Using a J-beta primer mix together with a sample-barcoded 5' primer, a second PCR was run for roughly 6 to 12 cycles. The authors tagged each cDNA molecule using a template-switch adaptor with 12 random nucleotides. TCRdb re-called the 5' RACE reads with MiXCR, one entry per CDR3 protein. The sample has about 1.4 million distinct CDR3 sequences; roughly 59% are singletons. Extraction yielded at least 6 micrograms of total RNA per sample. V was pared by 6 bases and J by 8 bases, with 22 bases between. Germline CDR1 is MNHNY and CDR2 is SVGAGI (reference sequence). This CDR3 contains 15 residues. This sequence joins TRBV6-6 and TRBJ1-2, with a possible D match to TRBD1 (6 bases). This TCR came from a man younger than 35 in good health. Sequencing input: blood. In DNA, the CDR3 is TGTGCCAGCAGCCAACCGGGGGGCGTTGGTGAGGGCTACACCTTC. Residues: CASSQPGGVGEGYTF.